This record looks at one TCR beta chain sequence and its context. The data were obtained in a study of sequential checkpoint blockade in melanoma. Per the germline V gene, CDR1 is MNHEY and CDR2 is SMNVEV (reference sequence). The CDR3 has 17 residues. V shed 8 bases and J shed 0 bases, with 20 bases lying between them. Assay: immunoSEQ multiplex PCR; the TCRdb copy retains only in-frame clones and omits some. This repertoire shows approximately 9,000 clones, more than 70% found once; its top ten account for roughly 14%. The treatment: randomized to nivolumab then ipilimumab (arm A) or the reverse (arm B). No patient had prior DNA-damaging chemotherapy. PBMC sorting kept live CD3+CD8+ cells without CD19 or CD56.

Source: CD8+ T cells sorted from blood (inferred from file names), taken from a patient given nivolumab and ipilimumab in sequence. The clonotype comes from a human donor with melanoma. The chain is built from TRBV27 and TRBJ1-5; weak D call: TRBD1 (6 bases). The CDR3 sequence is CASGPGHPSYSNQPQHF. In DNA, the CDR3 is TGTGCCAGCGGCCCGGGACACCCTTCGTATAGCAATCAGCCCCAGCATTTT.